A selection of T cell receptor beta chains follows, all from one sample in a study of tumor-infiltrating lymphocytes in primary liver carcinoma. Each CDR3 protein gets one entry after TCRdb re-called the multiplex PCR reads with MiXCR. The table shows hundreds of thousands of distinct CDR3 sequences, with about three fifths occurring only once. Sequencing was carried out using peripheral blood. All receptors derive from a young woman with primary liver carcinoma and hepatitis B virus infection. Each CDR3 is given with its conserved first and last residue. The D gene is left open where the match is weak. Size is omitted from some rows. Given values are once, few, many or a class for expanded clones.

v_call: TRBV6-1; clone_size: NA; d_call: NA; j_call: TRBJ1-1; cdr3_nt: TGTGCCAGCAGTGAATCCGGTAGGACCGCTGAAGCTTTCTTT; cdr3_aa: CASSESGRTAEAFF
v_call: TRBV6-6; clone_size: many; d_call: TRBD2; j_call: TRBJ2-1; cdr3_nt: TGTGCCAGCAGTTCTAGCGGGAGGCCCGGGGATGAGCAGTTCTTC; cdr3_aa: CASSSSGRPGDEQFF
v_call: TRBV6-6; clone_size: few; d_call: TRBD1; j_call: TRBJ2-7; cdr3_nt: TGTACCAGCGTAAGACAGGGGGGCTCCTACGAGCAGTACTTC; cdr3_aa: CTSVRQGGSYEQYF
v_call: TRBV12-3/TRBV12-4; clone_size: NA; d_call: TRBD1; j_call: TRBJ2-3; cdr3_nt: TGTGCTAGCACCTTTATGGGGACAGCAGGAGATACGCGGTATTTT; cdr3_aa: CASTFMGTAGDTRYF
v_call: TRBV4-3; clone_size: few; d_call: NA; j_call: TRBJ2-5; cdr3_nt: TGCGTCAGCAGCCAAGAATGGGTCAGCCCAGAGACCCAGTACTTC; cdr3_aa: CVSSQEWVSPETQYF
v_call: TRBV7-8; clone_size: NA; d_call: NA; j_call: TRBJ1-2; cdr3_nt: TGTGCCAGCAGCTCTGGGGCATCATGGGGATACACCTTC; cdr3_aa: CASSSGASWGYTF
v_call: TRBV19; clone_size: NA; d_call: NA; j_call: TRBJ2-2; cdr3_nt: TGTGCCAGTAAGGGAGACGGGTGGAAGCTGTTTTTT; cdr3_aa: CASKGDGWKLFF
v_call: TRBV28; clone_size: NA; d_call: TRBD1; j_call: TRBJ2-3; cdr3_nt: TGTGCCAGCAGTTCACAGGGGAGCACAGATACGCAGTATTTT; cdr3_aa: CASSSQGSTDTQYF
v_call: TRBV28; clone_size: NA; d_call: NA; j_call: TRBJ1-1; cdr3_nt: TGTGCCAGCAGTCCCGGGGACACTGAAGCTTTCTTT; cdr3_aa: CASSPGDTEAFF
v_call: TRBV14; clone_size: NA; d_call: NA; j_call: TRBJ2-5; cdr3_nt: TGTACCAGCAGCCAAGACGAAGGACGCAGGGAGACCCAGTACTTC; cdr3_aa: CTSSQDEGRRETQYF
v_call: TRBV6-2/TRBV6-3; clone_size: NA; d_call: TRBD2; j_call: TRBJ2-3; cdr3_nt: TGTGGCAGCCATTACCTAGCGGGAGGTTCGAGAGATACGCAATATTTT; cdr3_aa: CGSHYLAGGSRDTQYF
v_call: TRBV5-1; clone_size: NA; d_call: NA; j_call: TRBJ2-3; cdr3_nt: TGCGCCAGCAGCTTGGATGGTAACAAAGGAGATACGCAGTATTTT; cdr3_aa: CASSLDGNKGDTQYF
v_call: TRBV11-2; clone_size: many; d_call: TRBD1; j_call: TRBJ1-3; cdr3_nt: TGTGCCAGCAGCTTCTACAGGGGGCCTGGAAACACCATATATTTT; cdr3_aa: CASSFYRGPGNTIYF
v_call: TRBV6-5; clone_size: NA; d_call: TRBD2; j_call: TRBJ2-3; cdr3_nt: TGTGCCACCTCCGGGAGGGCCTCTGGCACAGATACGCAGTATTTT; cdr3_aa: CATSGRASGTDTQYF
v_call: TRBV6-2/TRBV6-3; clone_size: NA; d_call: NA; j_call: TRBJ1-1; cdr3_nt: TGTGCCAGCAGTTACCTGGCAACGGCGACTGAAGCTTTCTTT; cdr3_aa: CASSYLATATEAFF
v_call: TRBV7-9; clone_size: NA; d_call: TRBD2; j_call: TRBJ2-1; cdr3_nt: TGTGCCAGCAGCCCCATCGAGACTAGCGGGCCTCACTATTACAATGAGCAGTTCTTC; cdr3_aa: CASSPIETSGPHYYNEQFF
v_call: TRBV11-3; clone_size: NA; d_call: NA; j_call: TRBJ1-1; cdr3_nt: TGTGTCAGCAGCTTAGGAGGGGGATATGAAGCTTTCTTC; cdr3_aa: CVSSLGGGYEAFF
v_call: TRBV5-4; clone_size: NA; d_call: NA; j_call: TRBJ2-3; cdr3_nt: TGTGCCAGCAGCCACAGCGGTCGGGGCACAGATACGCAGTATTTT; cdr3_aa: CASSHSGRGTDTQYF
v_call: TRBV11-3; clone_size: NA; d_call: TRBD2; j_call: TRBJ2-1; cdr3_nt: TGTGCCAGCAGCGCCGCAGGACTAGCGGGATTGAATGAGCAGTTCTTC; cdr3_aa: CASSAAGLAGLNEQFF
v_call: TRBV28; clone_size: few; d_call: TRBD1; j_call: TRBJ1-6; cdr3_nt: TGTGCCAGCAGTTCGACAGGGACCTCACCCCTCCACTTT; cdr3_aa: CASSSTGTSPLHF
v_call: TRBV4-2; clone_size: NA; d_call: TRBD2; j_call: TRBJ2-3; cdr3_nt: TGTGCCAGCAGCCAAGCCAGGGGAACTAGCGGGGCAGATACGCAGTATTTT; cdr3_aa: CASSQARGTSGADTQYF
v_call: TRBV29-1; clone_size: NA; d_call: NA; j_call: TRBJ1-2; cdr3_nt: TGTAGCGTTGGAACAGCTAACTATGACTACACCTTC; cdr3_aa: CSVGTANYDYTF
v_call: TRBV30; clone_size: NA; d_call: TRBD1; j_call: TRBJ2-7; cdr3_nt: TGTGCCTACACCGGGGGACAGGGGGTTTACGAGCAGTACTTC; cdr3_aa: CAYTGGQGVYEQYF
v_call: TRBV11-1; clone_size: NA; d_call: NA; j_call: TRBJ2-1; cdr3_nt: TGTGGCAGCAGCATCCTGGACAAGGGATCCAATGAGCAGTTCTTC; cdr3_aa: CGSSILDKGSNEQFF
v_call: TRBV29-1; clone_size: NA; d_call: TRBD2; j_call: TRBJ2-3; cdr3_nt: TGCAGCGTCGCTATTAGCGGGAGATTTGGAACGCAGTATTTT; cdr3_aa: CSVAISGRFGTQYF
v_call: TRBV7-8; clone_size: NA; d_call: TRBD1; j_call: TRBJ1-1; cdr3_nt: TGTGCCAGCAGCTCCAGGGGGAGGCTGAACACTGAAGCTTTCTTT; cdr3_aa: CASSSRGRLNTEAFF
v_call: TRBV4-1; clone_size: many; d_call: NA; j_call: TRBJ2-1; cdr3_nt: TGCGCCAGCAGCCAATCAAGGGGGTACGACTATAATGAGCAGTTCTTC; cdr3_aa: CASSQSRGYDYNEQFF
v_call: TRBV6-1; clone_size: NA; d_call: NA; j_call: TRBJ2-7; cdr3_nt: TGTGCCAGCAGTGGAAAGGATAGCGGCACCCCAAAGTACTTC; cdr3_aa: CASSGKDSGTPKYF
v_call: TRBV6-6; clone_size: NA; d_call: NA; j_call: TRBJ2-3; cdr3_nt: TGTGCCAACAGTTCCCTGACAGTCACAGATACGCAGTATTTT; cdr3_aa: CANSSLTVTDTQYF
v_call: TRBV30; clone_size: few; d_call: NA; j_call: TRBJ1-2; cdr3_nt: TGTGCCTGGAGTGGGGGACGGGATGGCTACACCTTC; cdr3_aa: CAWSGGRDGYTF
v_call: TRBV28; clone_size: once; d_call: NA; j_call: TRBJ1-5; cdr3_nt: TGTGCCAGCAGTCTTACGTCTGGGGCCGGGCAGCCCCAGCATTTT; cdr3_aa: CASSLTSGAGQPQHF
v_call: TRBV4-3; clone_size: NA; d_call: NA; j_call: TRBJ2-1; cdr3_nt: TGCGCCAGCAGCCATGTGGGTAGCTGGACCTTTTCGGATGAGCAGTTCTTC; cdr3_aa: CASSHVGSWTFSDEQFF
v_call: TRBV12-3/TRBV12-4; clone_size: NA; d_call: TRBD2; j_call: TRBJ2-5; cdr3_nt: TGTGCCAGCCGGTGGCGGGAGTCTTGTGAGGCCCAGTACTTC; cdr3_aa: CASRWRESCEAQYF
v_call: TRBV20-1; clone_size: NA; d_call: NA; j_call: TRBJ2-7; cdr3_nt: TGCAGTGCTGCCGGGACGGCGAGCTCCTACGAGCAGTACTTC; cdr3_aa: CSAAGTASSYEQYF
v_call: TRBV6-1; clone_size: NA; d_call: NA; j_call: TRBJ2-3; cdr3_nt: TGTGCCAGCACCCCCGGGACTGGCTCAGATACGCAGTATTTT; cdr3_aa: CASTPGTGSDTQYF
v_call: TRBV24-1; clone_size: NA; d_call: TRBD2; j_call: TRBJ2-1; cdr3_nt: TGTGCCACCAGTGTTACTAGCGGCCAATACTATGAGCAGTTCTTC; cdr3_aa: CATSVTSGQYYEQFF
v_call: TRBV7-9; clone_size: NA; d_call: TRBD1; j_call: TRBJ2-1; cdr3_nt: TGTGTCAGCAGCTTACAGGGGTACAATGAGCAGTTCTTC; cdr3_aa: CVSSLQGYNEQFF
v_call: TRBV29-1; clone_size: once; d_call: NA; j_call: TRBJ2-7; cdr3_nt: TGCAACTCCATTGCGGCAGGGGTCAGCGGGGAAACCATTTACGAGCAGTACTTC; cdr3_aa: CNSIAAGVSGETIYEQYF
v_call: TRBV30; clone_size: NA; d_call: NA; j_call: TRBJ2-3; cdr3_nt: TGTGCCTCGAATAGGGGAACGATTGCGCAGTTTTTT; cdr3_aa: CASNRGTIAQFF
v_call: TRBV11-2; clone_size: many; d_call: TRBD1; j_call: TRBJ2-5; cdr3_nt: TGTGCCAGCAGCCATTCGACAGGGTTTGATGGGGAGACCCAGTACTTC; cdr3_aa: CASSHSTGFDGETQYF
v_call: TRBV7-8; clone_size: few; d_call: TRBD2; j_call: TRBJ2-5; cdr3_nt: TGTGCCAGCAGCTCAGGACTAGCGGGAGAAGAGAAGACCCAGTACTTC; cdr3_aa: CASSSGLAGEEKTQYF
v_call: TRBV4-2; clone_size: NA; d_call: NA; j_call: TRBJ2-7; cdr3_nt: TGTGCCAGCAACCAAGAACGCGGGGAGCAGTGCTTC; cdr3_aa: CASNQERGEQCF
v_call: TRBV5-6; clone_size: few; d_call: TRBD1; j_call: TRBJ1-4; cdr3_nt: TGTGCCAGCAGCTTCTCAGGGGGCTTTGAAAAACTGTTTTTT; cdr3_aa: CASSFSGGFEKLFF
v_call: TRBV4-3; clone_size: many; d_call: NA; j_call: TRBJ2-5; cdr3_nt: TGCGCCAGCAGCCAAGATCGTGGCCTCGAAGAGACCCAGTACTTC; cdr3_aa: CASSQDRGLEETQYF
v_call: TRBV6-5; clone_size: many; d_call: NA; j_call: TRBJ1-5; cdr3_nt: TGTGCCAGCAGTTGGCAGGTTAATCAGCCCCAGCATTTT; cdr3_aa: CASSWQVNQPQHF